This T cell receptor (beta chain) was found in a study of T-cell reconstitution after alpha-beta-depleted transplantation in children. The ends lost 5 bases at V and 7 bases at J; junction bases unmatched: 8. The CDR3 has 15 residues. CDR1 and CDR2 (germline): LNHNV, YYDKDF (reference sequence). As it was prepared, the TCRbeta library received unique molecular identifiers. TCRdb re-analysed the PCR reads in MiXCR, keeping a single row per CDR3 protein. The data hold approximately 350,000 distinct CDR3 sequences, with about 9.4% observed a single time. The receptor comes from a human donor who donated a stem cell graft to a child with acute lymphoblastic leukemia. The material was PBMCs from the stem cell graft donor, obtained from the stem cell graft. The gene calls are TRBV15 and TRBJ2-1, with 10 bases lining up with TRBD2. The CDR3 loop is CATSVSGRAENEQFF. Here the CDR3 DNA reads TGTGCCACCAGCGTAAGCGGGAGGGCCGAAAATGAGCAGTTCTTC.